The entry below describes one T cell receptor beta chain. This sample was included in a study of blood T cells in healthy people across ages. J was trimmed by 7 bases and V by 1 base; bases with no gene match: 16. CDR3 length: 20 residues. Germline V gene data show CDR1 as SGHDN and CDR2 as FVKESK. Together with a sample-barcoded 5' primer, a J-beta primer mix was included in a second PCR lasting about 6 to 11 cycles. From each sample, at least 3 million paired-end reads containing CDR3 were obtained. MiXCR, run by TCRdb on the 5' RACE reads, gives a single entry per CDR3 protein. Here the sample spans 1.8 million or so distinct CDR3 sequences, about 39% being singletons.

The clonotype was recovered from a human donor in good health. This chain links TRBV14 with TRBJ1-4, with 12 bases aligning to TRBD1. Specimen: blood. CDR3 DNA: TGTGCCAGCAGCCAAGGGCCCCTGTGGGACAGGGGGCTCGATGGTGAAAAACTGTTTTTT. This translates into CASSQGPLWDRGLDGEKLFF.